The next 18 T cell receptor beta chains were all read from a single sample in a study of blood T cell repertoires in COVID-19. Sequenced by immunoSEQ multiplex PCR; TCRdb stores in-frame clones only, minus some. Of around 130,000 clones listed, about 80% are singletons. Sequenced: peripheral blood. The receptors were gathered from a man aged 40-49 years with active or convalescent COVID-19.

The V and J genes are TRBV3-1 (or the pseudogene TRBV3-2) and TRBJ2-7; 7 bases are a match to TRBD2. V lost 3 bases, J lost 6 bases, and 5 bases stayed unmatched. The CDR3 is made up of 13 amino acids. Looked up from germline, CDR1 is LGHDT and CDR2 is YNNKEL (reference sequence). In DNA form, the CDR3 reads TGTGCCAGCAGCCACCGGACTAGTCCCGAGCAGTACTTC. Protein: CASSHRTSPEQYF.

The chain couples TRBV24-1 to TRBJ2-3; TRBD2 matches 8 bases. CDR1 is KGHDR and CDR2 is SFDVKD in the germline V gene. This CDR3 spans 16 amino acids. The V segment lost 0 bases and the J segment 3 bases; nucleotides outside the gene matches: 4. This chain's CDR3 is CATSDLAGGGTDTQYF. As DNA, the CDR3 is TGTGCCACCAGTGATTTGGCGGGGGGAGGGACAGATACGCAGTATTTT.

The chain links TRBV5-1 to TRBJ2-4; a possible D gene is TRBD1 (6 bases). Trimming left V 6 bases short and J 6 bases short, with 19 bases between. CDR3 length equals 15 residues. The germline gives CDR1 SGHRS, CDR2 YFSETQ. The CDR3: CASTLMGADGNIQYF. The CDR3 nucleotides are TGCGCCAGCACTCTGATGGGGGCCGACGGAAACATTCAGTACTTC.

V is TRBV5-1 and J is TRBJ2-2, with 7 nucleotides matching TRBD1. The CDR3 covers 16 residues. Germline V gene lookup returns CDR1 SGHRS and CDR2 YFSETQ. The V gene end was trimmed by 0 bases and the J gene end by 0 bases; junction bases not matched to a gene: 2. The CDR3 region has the DNA TGCGCCAGCAGCTTGGGGGACAGAGCGAACACCGGGGAGCTGTTTTTT. Translation gives CASSLGDRANTGELFF. Variable domain in full (rest from reference TRBV5-1 and TRBJ2-2): KAGVTQTPRYLIKTRGQQVTLSCSPISGHRSVSWYQQTPGQGLQFLFEYFSETQRNKGNFPGRFSGRQFSNSRSEMNVSTLELGDSALYLCASSLGDRANTGELFFGEGSRLTVL.

The rearrangement links TRBV19 to TRBJ1-5, with TRBD1 matching over 7 bases. The germline CDR1 and CDR2 sequences are LNHDA and SQIVND (reference sequence). This CDR3 region has 14 residues. Trimming at V came to 2 bases and at J to 3 bases, leaving 1 base not matched to a gene. This CDR3 reads CASSITGDNQPQHF. CDR3 nucleotides: TGTGCCAGTAGTATAACAGGGGACAATCAGCCCCAGCATTTT.

J is TRBJ2-1 and V is TRBV7-3, with TRBD2 identical over 13 bases. Per the germline V gene, CDR1 is SGHTA and CDR2 is FQGTGA. The CDR3 totals 16 residues. V gave up 3 bases and J gave up 4 bases; unmatched junction bases: 3. CDR3 sequence: CASSLWTSGGYNEQFF. DNA for the CDR3: TGTGCCAGCAGCTTGTGGACTAGCGGGGGATACAATGAGCAGTTCTTC.

Here the CDR3 reads CASSYAPRGGPTSSGANVLTF. CDR3 sequence (DNA): TGTGCCAGCAGTTACGCACCCCGAGGGGGACCTACTAGCTCTGGGGCCAACGTCCTGACTTTC. The chain carries TRBV6-2 or TRBV6-3 and TRBJ2-6; D may be TRBD1 (6 bases). Germline lookup yields CDR1 MNHEY and CDR2 SVGEGT. Trimming stripped 2 bases from V and 0 bases from J, with 23 bases between. CDR3 length: 21 amino acids.

The CDR3 sequence is CAISESPGTITDTQYF. In DNA form, the CDR3 reads TGTGCCATCAGTGAGTCCCCAGGGACAATCACAGATACGCAGTATTTT. J is TRBJ2-3 and V is TRBV10-3; D might be TRBD1 (6 bases). CDR1 and CDR2 from the germline V gene are ENHRY and SYGVKD. Trimming took 0 bases from V and 2 from J, leaving 12 bases between them. The CDR3 has 16 residues.

The rearrangement joins TRBV7-2 to TRBJ2-3; 8 bases fit TRBD2. This CDR3 contains 15 residues. Germline V gene data show CDR1 as SGHTA and CDR2 as FQGNSA. J was trimmed by 3 bases and V by 2 bases; bases with no gene match: 4. The CDR3 protein is CASSLKTGGTDTQYF. In nucleotides, the CDR3 is TGTGCCAGCAGCTTAAAGACGGGGGGGACAGATACGCAGTATTTT.

V gene TRBV6-5 combines with J gene TRBJ2-7, with D tentatively TRBD1 (6 bases). V shed 8 bases and J shed 2 bases, with 10 bases lying between them. Germline-derived CDR1 and CDR2 are MNHEY and SVGAGI. The CDR3 is 12 amino acids. CDR3: CASDRRTYEQYF. The CDR3 DNA reads TGTGCCAGCGACAGGAGAACCTACGAGCAGTACTTC.

The chain has TRBV27 and TRBJ2-6, with D possibly TRBD1 on 6 matching bases. CDR1 is MNHEY and CDR2 is SMNVEV in the germline V gene (reference sequence). The CDR3 is 16 residues long. V dropped 2 bases and J dropped 2 bases, with 10 bases sitting between them. The CDR3 protein is CASSLIAGAGANVLTF. In nucleotides, the CDR3 is TGTGCCAGCAGTTTAATAGCAGGGGCTGGGGCCAACGTCCTGACTTTC.

J is TRBJ1-6 and V is TRBV21-1; TRBD1 is the table's D call, not checked against the DNA. TRBV21-1 constitutes a pseudogene. CDR3 length: 15 amino acids. The CDR3 protein is CASIPTGPGNSPLHF. CDR3 in DNA: TGTGCCAGCATTCCCACAGGGCCGGGGAATTCACCCCTCCACTTT.

This rearrangement joins TRBV6-2 or TRBV6-3 to TRBJ2-2, with a weak D call TRBD1 (5 bases). Per the germline V gene, CDR1 is MNHEY and CDR2 is SVGEGT. The germline V and J ends were trimmed by 2 bases and 2 bases, with 6 bases remaining between them. The CDR3 length is 14 residues. CDR3 amino acids: CASSYGHNTGELFF. Written as DNA, the CDR3 is TGTGCCAGCAGTTACGGACATAACACCGGGGAGCTGTTTTTT.

The chain combines TRBV3-1 (or the pseudogene TRBV3-2) with TRBJ1-6; D gene uncertain. V lost 3 bases and J lost 5, with 8 bases in between. This CDR3 has 14 amino acids. The germline CDR1 and CDR2 sequences are LGHDT and YNNKEL (reference sequence). CDR3 sequence (DNA): TGTGCCAGCAGCCAGGTGCAGGATAATTCACCCCTCCACTTT. Amino acid sequence: CASSQVQDNSPLHF.

The chain recombines TRBV5-1 with TRBJ2-3, with 9 bases that match TRBD2. This CDR3 is built from 16 residues. With 0 bases clipped from V and 1 base from J, the junction kept 3 bases outside the gene matches. Germline lookup yields CDR1 SGHRS and CDR2 YFSETQ. Written as DNA, the CDR3 is TGCGCCAGCAGCTTGGAGGCGGGGGGGCGCACAGATACGCAGTATTTT. Translating it yields CASSLEAGGRTDTQYF.

The CDR3 DNA reads as TGTGCCAGCAGCTTGGGGACTAGCGGGGGGGCCGTAGATACGCAGTATTTT. This translates into CASSLGTSGGAVDTQYF. The gene calls are TRBV5-4 and TRBJ2-3, with 15 bases identical to TRBD2. The CDR3 is made up of 17 amino acids. The ends lost 0 bases at V and 5 bases at J; junction bases unmatched: 4. The germline V gene encodes CDR1 SGHNT and CDR2 YYREEE (reference sequence).

The chain couples TRBV5-1 to TRBJ1-1; D perhaps matches TRBD1 (6 bases). Trimming stripped 0 bases from V and 0 bases from J, with 15 bases between. The CDR3 is 17 residues long. Germline-derived CDR1 and CDR2 are SGHRS and YFSETQ. CDR3 protein: CASSLGARTEMNTEAFF. The DNA for the CDR3 is TGCGCCAGCAGCTTGGGAGCTAGGACAGAGATGAACACTGAAGCTTTCTTT.

The V call is TRBV3-1 (or the pseudogene TRBV3-2), the J call TRBJ1-5; TRBD1 matches at 8 bases. The CDR3 contains 15 residues. The germline V gene has CDR1 LGHDT and CDR2 YNNKEL (reference sequence). V trimming: 5 bases; J trimming: 2 bases; junction bases outside the gene matches: 5. The CDR3 sequence: CASSRTGFGNQPQHF. The CDR3 DNA is TGTGCCAGCAGCAGGACAGGGTTCGGCAATCAGCCCCAGCATTTT.